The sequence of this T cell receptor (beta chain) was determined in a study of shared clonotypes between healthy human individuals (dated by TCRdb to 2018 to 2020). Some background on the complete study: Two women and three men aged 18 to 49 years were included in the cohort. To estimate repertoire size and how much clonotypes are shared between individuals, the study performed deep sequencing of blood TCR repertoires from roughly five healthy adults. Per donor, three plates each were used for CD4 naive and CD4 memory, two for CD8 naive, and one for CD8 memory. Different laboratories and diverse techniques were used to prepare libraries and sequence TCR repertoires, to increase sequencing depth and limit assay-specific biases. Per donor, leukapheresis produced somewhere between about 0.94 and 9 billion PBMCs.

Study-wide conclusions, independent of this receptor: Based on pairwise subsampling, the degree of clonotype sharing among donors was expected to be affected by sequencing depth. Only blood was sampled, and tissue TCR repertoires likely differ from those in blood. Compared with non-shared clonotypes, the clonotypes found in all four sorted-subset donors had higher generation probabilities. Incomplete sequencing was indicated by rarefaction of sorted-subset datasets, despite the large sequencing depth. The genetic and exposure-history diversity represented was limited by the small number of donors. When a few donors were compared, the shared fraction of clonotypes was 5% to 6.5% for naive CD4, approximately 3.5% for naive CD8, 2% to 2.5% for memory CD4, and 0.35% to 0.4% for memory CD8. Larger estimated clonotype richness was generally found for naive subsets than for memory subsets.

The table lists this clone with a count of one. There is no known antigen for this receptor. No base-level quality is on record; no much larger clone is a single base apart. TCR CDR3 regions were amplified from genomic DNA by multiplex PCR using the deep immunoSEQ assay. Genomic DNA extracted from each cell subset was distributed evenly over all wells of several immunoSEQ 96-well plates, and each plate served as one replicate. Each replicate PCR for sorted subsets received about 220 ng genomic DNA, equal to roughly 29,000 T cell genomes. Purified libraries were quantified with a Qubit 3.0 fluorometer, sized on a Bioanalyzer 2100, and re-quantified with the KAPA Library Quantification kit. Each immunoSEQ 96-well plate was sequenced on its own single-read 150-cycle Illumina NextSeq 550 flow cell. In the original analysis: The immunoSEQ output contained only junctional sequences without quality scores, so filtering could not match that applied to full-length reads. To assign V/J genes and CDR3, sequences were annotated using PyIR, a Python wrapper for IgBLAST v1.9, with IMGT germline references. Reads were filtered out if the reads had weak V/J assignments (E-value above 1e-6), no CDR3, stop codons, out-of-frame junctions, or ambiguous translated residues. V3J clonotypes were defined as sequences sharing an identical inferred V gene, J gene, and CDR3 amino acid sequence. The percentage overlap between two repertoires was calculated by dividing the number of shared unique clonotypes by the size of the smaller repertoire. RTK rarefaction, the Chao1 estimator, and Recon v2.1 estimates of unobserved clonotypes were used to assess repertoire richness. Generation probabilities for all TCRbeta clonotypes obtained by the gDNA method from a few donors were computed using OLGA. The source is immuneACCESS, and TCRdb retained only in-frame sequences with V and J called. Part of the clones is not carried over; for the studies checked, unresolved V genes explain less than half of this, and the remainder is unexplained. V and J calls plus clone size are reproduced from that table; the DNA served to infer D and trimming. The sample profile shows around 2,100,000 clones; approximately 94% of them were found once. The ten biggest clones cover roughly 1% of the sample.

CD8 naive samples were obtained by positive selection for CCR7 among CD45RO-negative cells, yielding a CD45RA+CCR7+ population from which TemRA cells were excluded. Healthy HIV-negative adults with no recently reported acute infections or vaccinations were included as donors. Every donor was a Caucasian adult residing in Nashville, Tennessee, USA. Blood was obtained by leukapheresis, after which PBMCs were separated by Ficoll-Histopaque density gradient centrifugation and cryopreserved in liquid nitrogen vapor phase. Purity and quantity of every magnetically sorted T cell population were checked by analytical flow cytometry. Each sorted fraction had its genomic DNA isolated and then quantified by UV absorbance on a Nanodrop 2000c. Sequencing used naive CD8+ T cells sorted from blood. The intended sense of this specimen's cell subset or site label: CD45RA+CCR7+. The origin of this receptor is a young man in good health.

CDR3 sequence: CASSVAGGDQYF. The DNA is TGTGCCAGCAGCGTAGCTGGCGGGGACCAGTACTTC. The chain is encoded by TRBV9 joined to TRBJ2-7; a weak D assignment points to TRBD2 (6 bases agree). Looking up the germline V gene yields CDR1 SGDLS and CDR2 YYNGEE. V sheds 0 bases and J sheds 10 bases, leaving 11 bases between their ends. Reading from cysteine to phenylalanine, the CDR3 counts 12 amino acids. Just the 36-base CDR3 DNA is kept, in frame starting at base 1.